This entry concerns a single T cell receptor beta chain. Its antigen remains unidentified. This record comes from a study of cytomegalovirus exposure and HLA in healthy donors. Clones were read by immunoSEQ multiplex PCR, and TCRdb kept only the in-frame ones, dropping some. This sample has 55,000 to 70,000 clones; around 94% occur once, and the top ten carry approximately 2.1%. The germline gives CDR1 SGDLS, CDR2 YYNGEE. The V segment lost 3 bases and the J segment 5 bases; nucleotides outside the gene matches: 7. The CDR3 spans 15 residues. Regarding the study as a whole: Reports showed the classifier diagnosing cytomegalovirus status with high specificity and sensitivity.

The sample taken for sequencing was PBMCs. The V gene is TRBV9, the J gene TRBJ2-3, with 9 nucleotides matching TRBD1. This TCR was recovered from a man aged 18 to 29 in good health and CMV-seronegative. The DNA of the CDR3 is TGTGCCAGCAGCGCGGGACAGGGAAGGGGAGATACGCAGTATTTT. Its protein is CASSAGQGRGDTQYF.